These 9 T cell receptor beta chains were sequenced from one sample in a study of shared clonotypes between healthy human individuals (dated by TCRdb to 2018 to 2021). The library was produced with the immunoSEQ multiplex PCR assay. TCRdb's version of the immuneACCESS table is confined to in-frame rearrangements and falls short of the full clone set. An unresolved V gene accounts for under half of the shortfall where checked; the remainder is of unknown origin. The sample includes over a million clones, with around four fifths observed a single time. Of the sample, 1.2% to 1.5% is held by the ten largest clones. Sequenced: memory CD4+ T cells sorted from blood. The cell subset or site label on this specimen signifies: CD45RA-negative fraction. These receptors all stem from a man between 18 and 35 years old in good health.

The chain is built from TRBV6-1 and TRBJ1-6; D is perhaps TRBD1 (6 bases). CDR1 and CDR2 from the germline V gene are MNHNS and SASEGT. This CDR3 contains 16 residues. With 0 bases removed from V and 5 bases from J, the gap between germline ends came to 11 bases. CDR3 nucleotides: TGTGCCAGCAGTGAAGCGGGGACACTAGATAATTCACCCCTCCACTTT. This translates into CASSEAGTLDNSPLHF.

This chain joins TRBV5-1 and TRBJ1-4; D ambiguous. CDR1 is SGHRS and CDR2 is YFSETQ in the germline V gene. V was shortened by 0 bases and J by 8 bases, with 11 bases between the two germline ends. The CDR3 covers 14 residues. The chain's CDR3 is CASSLEDLDEKLFF. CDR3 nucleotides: TGCGCCAGCAGCTTGGAAGACCTGGACGAAAAACTGTTTTTT. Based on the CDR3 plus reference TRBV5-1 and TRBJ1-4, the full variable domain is KAGVTQTPRYLIKTRGQQVTLSCSPISGHRSVSWYQQTPGQGLQFLFEYFSETQRNKGNFPGRFSGRQFSNSRSEMNVSTLELGDSALYLCASSLEDLDEKLFFGSGTQLSVL.

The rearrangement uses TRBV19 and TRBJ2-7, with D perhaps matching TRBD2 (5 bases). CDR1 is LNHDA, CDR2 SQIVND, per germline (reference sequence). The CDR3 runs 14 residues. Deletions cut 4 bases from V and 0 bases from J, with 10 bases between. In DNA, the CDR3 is TGTGCCAGTAGTAGTCCGGGGTCCTCCTACGAGCAGTACTTC. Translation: CASSSPGSSYEQYF.

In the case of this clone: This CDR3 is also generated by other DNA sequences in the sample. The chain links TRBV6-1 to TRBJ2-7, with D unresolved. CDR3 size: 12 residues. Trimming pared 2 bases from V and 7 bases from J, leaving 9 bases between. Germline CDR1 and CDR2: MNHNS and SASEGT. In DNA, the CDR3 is TGTGCCAGCAGTGAATGGGGATATGAGCAGTACTTC. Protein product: CASSEWGYEQYF.

The chain's CDR3 is CASSPPGTGRYEQYF. The CDR3, as DNA: TGTGCCAGCAGCCCTCCCGGGACAGGGCGATACGAGCAGTACTTC. The chain has TRBV28 and TRBJ2-5; 9 bases are a match to TRBD1. The J call may be in error: the DNA end matches TRBJ2-7 better. Germline assignment: CDR1 MDHEN and CDR2 SYDVKM. This CDR3 is 15 amino acids long.

CDR3 in DNA: TGCGCCAGCAGTGTAACGGGACAGGGGGCCCACGAGCAGTACTTC. Residues: CASSVTGQGAHEQYF. The chain employs TRBV5-1 and TRBJ2-7; 12 nucleotides match TRBD1. Germline trimming cut 5 bases from V and 5 bases from J; bases unmatched to any gene: 8. The CDR3 runs 15 residues. CDR1 SGHRS and CDR2 YFSETQ come from the germline V gene.

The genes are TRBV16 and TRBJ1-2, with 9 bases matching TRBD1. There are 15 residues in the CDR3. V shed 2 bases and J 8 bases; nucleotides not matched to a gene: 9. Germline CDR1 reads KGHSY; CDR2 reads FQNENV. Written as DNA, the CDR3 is TGTGCCAGCAGCCAAACCCGGGACAGGGAGGGCGGCTACACCTTC. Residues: CASSQTRDREGGYTF.

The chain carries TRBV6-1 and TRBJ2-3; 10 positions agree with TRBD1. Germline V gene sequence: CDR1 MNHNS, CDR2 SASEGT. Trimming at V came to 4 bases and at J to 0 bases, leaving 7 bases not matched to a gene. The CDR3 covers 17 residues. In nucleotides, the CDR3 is TGTGCCAGCAGTGGGGGACAGGGGACCTCTAGCACAGATACGCAGTATTTT. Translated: CASSGGQGTSSTDTQYF.

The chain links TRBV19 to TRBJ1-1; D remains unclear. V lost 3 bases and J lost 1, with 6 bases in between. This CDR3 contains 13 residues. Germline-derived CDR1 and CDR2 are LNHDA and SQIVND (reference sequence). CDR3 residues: CASSMSRNTEAFF. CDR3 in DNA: TGTGCCAGTAGTATGTCGCGGAACACTGAAGCTTTCTTT.